This TCR beta chain comes out of a study of beta chain features in type 1 diabetes. Study-level results: Shorter templates might be favored by PCR, equally in patients and controls.

Germline CDR1 reads KGHSH; CDR2 reads LQKENI. This CDR3 spans 16 amino acids. Trimming left V 3 bases short and J 2 bases short, with 13 bases between. Expressed TCRB transcripts were sequenced because the isolated RNA had all been reverse transcribed beforehand. Data came from immunoSEQ multiplex PCR; TCRdb stores just in-frame clones and leaves some out. The sample carries about 160,000 clones, less than 9.5% recorded once. Note on this clone: Its antigen remains unknown.

This sequence originates from a woman younger than 35 in good health. J is TRBJ2-2 and V is TRBV18; no clear D gene. Sequenced material: central memory CD4+ T cells from blood. The CDR3 spells CASSPNAVTNTGELFF. DNA for the CDR3: TGTGCCAGCTCACCGAATGCAGTCACCAACACCGGGGAGCTGTTTTTT.